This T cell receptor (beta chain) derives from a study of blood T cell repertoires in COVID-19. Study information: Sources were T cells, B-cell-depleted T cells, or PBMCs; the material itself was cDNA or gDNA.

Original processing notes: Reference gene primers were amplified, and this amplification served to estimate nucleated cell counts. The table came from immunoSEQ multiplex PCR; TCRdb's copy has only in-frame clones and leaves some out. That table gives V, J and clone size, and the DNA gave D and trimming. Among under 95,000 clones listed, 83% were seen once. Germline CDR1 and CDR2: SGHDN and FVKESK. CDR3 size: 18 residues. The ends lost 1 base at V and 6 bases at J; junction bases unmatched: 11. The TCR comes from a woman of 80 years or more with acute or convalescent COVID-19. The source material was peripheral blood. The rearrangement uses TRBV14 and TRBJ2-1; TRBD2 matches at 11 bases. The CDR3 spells CASSQGLLAGVLVNEQFF. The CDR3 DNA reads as TGTGCCAGCAGCCAAGGGTTACTAGCGGGAGTACTCGTCAATGAGCAGTTCTTC.